This T cell receptor (beta chain) was recorded in a study of blood T cells in healthy people across ages. Study at large: About one barcoded beta molecule per two T cells came from capture by template switching.

The second PCR ran about 6 to 11 cycles with a sample-barcoded 5' primer and J-beta primers. Every cDNA molecule carried a tag from a template-switch adaptor bearing 12 random nucleotides. MiXCR, run by TCRdb on the 5' RACE reads, gives a single entry per CDR3 protein. The table has some 1.6 million distinct CDR3 sequences, around 35% seen once. Germline CDR1 SGHAT, CDR2 FQDESV (reference sequence). V lost 2 bases to trimming and J lost 8 bases, with 16 bases between them. This CDR3 is 15 amino acids long. Specimen: blood. This receptor was obtained from a woman in her 30s in good health. The chain joins TRBV11-1 to TRBJ2-1, with a weak D call TRBD1 (6 bases). The CDR3 loop is CASSLRGRGIYEQFF. CDR3 coding DNA: TGTGCCAGCAGCTTACGGGGTAGGGGGATCTATGAGCAGTTCTTC.